This T cell receptor (beta chain) originates from a study of vaccination and CD4 T cells after COVID-19. Details on this clonotype: Antigen specificity is unknown. Compared with germline, one end of the junction differs, possibly owing to a read error.

Scientists ran DNA taken from cultured CD4+ T cells through the Oncomine TCR Beta short-read assay for sequencing. TCRdb re-called the PCR reads through MiXCR, storing one row per CDR3 protein. Of approximately 15,000 distinct CDR3 sequences listed, 36% are singletons. In germline, CDR1 is SGHTA, CDR2 FQGNSA. The CDR3 contains 15 residues. Treatment given: approximately nine-day PBMC culture with coronavirus spike peptide pools or control peptides (ViraFEST assay). V and J are TRBV7-2 and TRBJ1-6, with D uncertain. Sequencing was performed on CD4+ T cells from blood, cultured in vitro, taken before SARS-CoV-2 vaccination. The TCR was taken from a human donor who received a COVID-19 vaccine. The CDR3 loop is CASSPEQLYNPPLHF. The CDR3 region has the DNA TGTGCCAGCAGCCCTGAACAGCTCTATAATCCACCCCTCCACTTT.